This T cell receptor (beta chain) was recorded in a study of shared clonotypes between healthy human individuals. Study summary: Per donor, CD8 memory used one plate, CD8 naive used two, CD4 memory used three and CD4 naive used three.

TCRdb's copy holds only in-frame clones and misses some; the assay was immunoSEQ multiplex PCR. Counted here are hundreds of thousands of clones, roughly 98% occurring once; the ten biggest clones make up around 0.3%. A note on this clone: Its cognate antigen is unknown. The identical CDR3 is also encoded by other nucleotide sequences in the sample.

The study's findings and limits: Sequencing depth was expected to influence donor clonotype sharing.

Naive CD8 cells comprised CD45RO-negative, CCR7-positively selected cells, excluding terminally differentiated effector memory CD45RA+ cells. The V gene lost 1 base and the J gene lost 3 bases, with 10 bases spanning the gap. The CDR3 sequence is 15 residues long. Germline lookup yields CDR1 LNHDA and CDR2 SQIVND (reference sequence). The TCR sequence derives from a man aged 25-40 years in good health. The chain links TRBV19 to TRBJ2-1, with D perhaps TRBD2 (5 bases). Sequenced material: naive CD8+ T cells sorted from blood. The CDR3 DNA is TGTGCCAGTAGTATAGGTCTAGCAGACTACAATGAGCAGTTCTTC. Residues: CASSIGLADYNEQFF.